These 10 T cell receptor beta chains came from one sample sequenced in a study of cytomegalovirus exposure and HLA in healthy donors. This PCR relied on a set of 60 Vbeta primers and 13 Jbeta primers. The table came from immunoSEQ multiplex PCR; TCRdb's copy has only in-frame clones and leaves some out. The sample has around 130,000 clones, approximately 72% seen once. Material for sequencing was PBMCs. Receptor source: a woman aged 55-69 years in good health and CMV-seronegative.

This sequence joins TRBV28 and TRBJ2-5; 9 bases are shared with TRBD2. After removal of 6 bases from V and 5 bases from J, the junction contained 19 bases not matched to a gene. The CDR3 has 18 residues. Germline-derived CDR1 and CDR2 are MDHEN and SYDVKM. The CDR3 DNA reads as TGTGCCAGCAGCTACCCCAGGCTAGCGGGATCAAAGGGGGAGACCCAGTACTTC. Encoded protein: CASSYPRLAGSKGETQYF.

This clone was recorded once. This sequence joins TRBV7-2 and TRBJ2-6; 9 bases match TRBD1. The CDR3 length is 17 residues. Germline assignment: CDR1 SGHTA and CDR2 FQGNSA. V gave up 0 bases and J gave up 1 base; unmatched junction bases: 1. The CDR3 loop is CASSLAGQGSGANVLTF. The CDR3 DNA reads as TGTGCCAGCAGCTTAGCCGGACAGGGGTCTGGGGCCAACGTCCTGACTTTC.

V usage is TRBV7-7 and J usage is TRBJ2-2, with TRBD1 matching 9 bases. Germline V gene lookup returns CDR1 SSHAT and CDR2 FNYEAQ (reference sequence). V lost 3 bases, J lost 0 bases, and 2 bases stayed unmatched. This CDR3 is 16 amino acids long. The CDR3 region has the DNA TGTGCCAGCAGCTTGACAGGGGGAACGAACACCGGGGAGCTGTTTTTT. Translation gives CASSLTGGTNTGELFF. Filled out from reference TRBV7-7 and TRBJ2-2, the complete variable domain reads GAGVSQSPRYKVTKRGQDVTLRCDPISSHATLYWYQQALGQGPEFLTYFNYEAQPDKSGLPSDRFSAERPEGSISTLTIQRTEQRDSAMYRCASSLTGGTNTGELFFGEGSRLTVL.

This clone was recorded a few times. This chain links TRBV29-1 with TRBJ2-2; possible D gene TRBD1, 5 bases. CDR1 is SQVTM and CDR2 is ANQGSEA in the germline V gene. V dropped 7 bases and J dropped 6 bases, with 15 bases sitting between them. The CDR3 has 13 residues. The CDR3 sequence is CSAQSPGPGELFF. In nucleotides, the CDR3 is TGCAGCGCCCAAAGCCCAGGGCCCGGGGAGCTGTTTTTT.

This sequence joins TRBV29-1 and TRBJ1-1, with TRBD1 matching over 7 bases. Trimming took 6 bases from V and 5 from J; bases not matched to a gene: 6. This CDR3 has 12 amino acids. Germline V gene data show CDR1 as SQVTM and CDR2 as ANQGSEA. The CDR3 region has the DNA TGCAGCGTCGACAGGGCGGGAACTGAAGCTTTCTTT. Translated, it gives CSVDRAGTEAFF.

Note on this clone: Other nucleotide sequences from this sample produce the same CDR3. CDR3 sequence reads: CASSPQGTEKLFF. In DNA, the CDR3 is TGTGCCAGCAGCCCACAGGGAACTGAAAAACTGTTTTTT. The chain has TRBV7-9 and TRBJ1-4; TRBD1 is a possible D gene (6 bases). V was pared by 5 bases and J by 7 bases, with 11 bases between. The germline V gene has CDR1 SEHNR and CDR2 FQNEAQ (reference sequence). The CDR3 has 13 amino acids.

With respect to this clone: A read error may account for a junction end that differs from germline. The V call is TRBV7-9, the J call TRBJ2-2; 11 positions agree with TRBD2. The CDR3 extends over 18 amino acids. Germline assignment: CDR1 SEHNR and CDR2 FQNEAQ (reference sequence). CDR3 amino acids: CASSRSALGLAGDRGAVF. The CDR3 DNA is TGTGCCAGCAGCCGGAGCGCCCTAGGACTAGCGGGCGACCGGGGAGCTGTTTTT.

The chain employs TRBV5-1 and TRBJ1-1; the match to TRBD1 covers 7 bases. Germline V lookup: CDR1 SGHRS, CDR2 YFSETQ. The CDR3 length is 11 residues. With V trimmed by 3 bases and J by 8 bases, 1 base remained unmatched. The DNA of the CDR3 is TGCGCCAGCAGCTCGGACAGGGAAGCTTTCTTT. Its translation is CASSSDREAFF.

Worth noting for this clone: Other DNA sequences from this sample encode an identical CDR3 as well. The chain is built from TRBV6-5 and TRBJ2-7; 10 bases fit TRBD2. V lost 0 bases to trimming and J lost 6 bases; unmatched junction nucleotides: 5. The CDR3 has 15 amino acids. CDR1 and CDR2 from the germline V gene are MNHEY and SVGAGI. For the CDR3, the DNA is TGTGCCAGCAGTTACTCCCGGCTAGCGGGAGTCGAGCAGTACTTC. This sequence encodes CASSYSRLAGVEQYF.

The chain couples TRBV2 to TRBJ2-7, with D possibly TRBD2 on 5 matching bases. V lost 0 bases and J lost 2, with 11 bases in between. Germline values: CDR1 SNHLY, CDR2 FYNNEI. This CDR3 is built from 15 residues. The CDR3 DNA is TGTGCCAGCAGTGAAGCAGCGGCCGGAGCCTACGAGCAGTACTTC. This gives the protein CASSEAAAGAYEQYF.